This TCR beta chain was sequenced for a study of blood T cell repertoires in COVID-19. Measured with immunoSEQ multiplex PCR; TCRdb has only the in-frame clones, and not every one. The sample contains about 210,000 clones, approximately 89% of which appear only once. This receptor was identified in a woman aged 35 to 49 with acute or convalescent COVID-19. Sequenced input: peripheral blood.

The CDR3 protein is CASSSRGVGDTQYF. The CDR3 nucleotides are TGTGCCAGCAGCTCGCGGGGGGTCGGAGATACGCAGTATTTT. This chain uses TRBV5-4 with TRBJ2-3, with 8 bases lining up with TRBD2. The ends lost 3 bases at V and 5 bases at J; junction bases unmatched: 5. Germline CDR1 reads SGHNT; CDR2 reads YYREEE (reference sequence). The CDR3 covers 14 residues.